Below, 6 T cell receptor beta chains from the same sample are listed, as sequenced in a study of graft-versus-host responses after intestinal transplantation. TCRdb keeps only in-frame clones here, not all; method: immunoSEQ multiplex PCR. Of about 89,000 clones listed, 90% to 95% were seen once; the top ten hold approximately 0.1%. These receptors' targets are unknown. The sample in question was unstimulated CD4+ T cells sorted from spleen or lymph node cells, obtained before intestinal transplant. The receptors come from a human donor who received an intestinal transplant.

The chain couples TRBV5-1 to TRBJ1-6; TRBD1 matches 8 bases. The germline gives CDR1 SGHRS, CDR2 YFSETQ. The V and J ends lost 1 base and 10 bases, in that order; junction bases with no gene match: 19. The CDR3 totals 19 residues. The CDR3 DNA follows: TGCGCCAGCAGCTTGCAAGGAGGCGCAAGGGACAGGTTTTGGTCACCCCTCCACTTT. Protein product: CASSLQGGARDRFWSPLHF.

Here the CDR3 DNA reads TGTGCCAGCAGCTTAGCGCGGGAGACCCAGTACTTC. Its translation: CASSLARETQYF. This sequence joins TRBV7-9 and TRBJ2-5; no firm D call. The ends were cut back, 0 bases at V and 5 bases at J, with 4 bases in the middle. The CDR3 extends over 12 amino acids. The V gene's germline CDR1 is SEHNR and CDR2 FQNEAQ (reference sequence).

This chain joins TRBV5-1 and TRBJ1-1; 8 nucleotides agree with TRBD1. Germline V gene lookup returns CDR1 SGHRS and CDR2 YFSETQ. This CDR3 has 15 residues. Trimming cost V 5 bases and J 4 bases; bases outside gene matches: 10. The CDR3 loop is CASSPLQGAGTEAFF. In DNA form, the CDR3 reads TGCGCCAGCAGTCCGCTCCAGGGGGCTGGCACTGAAGCTTTCTTT.

V gene TRBV27 combines with J gene TRBJ2-1; TRBD1 aligns across 9 bases. Looked up from germline, CDR1 is MNHEY and CDR2 is SMNVEV (reference sequence). CDR3 size: 16 residues. The ends lost 2 bases at V and 4 bases at J; junction bases unmatched: 6. This chain's CDR3 is CASSLKGQGFYNEQFF. CDR3 DNA sequence: TGTGCCAGCAGTTTAAAGGGACAGGGATTTTACAATGAGCAGTTCTTC.

The chain employs TRBV30 and TRBJ1-2, with D unresolved. V was cut by 3 bases and J by 2 bases, with 7 bases left in between. The length of the CDR3 is 12 residues. Germline V gene data show CDR1 as GTSNPN and CDR2 as SVGIG (reference sequence). CDR3 nucleotide sequence: TGTGCCTGGAGGCGCGGGAACTATGGCTACACCTTC. Its translation is CAWRRGNYGYTF.

The chain links TRBV7-9 to TRBJ2-7; D is perhaps TRBD2 (5 bases). This CDR3 has 13 residues. CDR1 SEHNR and CDR2 FQNEAQ come from the germline V gene (reference sequence). V gave up 5 bases and J gave up 6 bases, with 14 bases separating them. The CDR3, as DNA: TGTGCCAGCAGCCTTGATGGCCGGGGCGAGCAGTACTTC. Amino acids: CASSLDGRGEQYF.